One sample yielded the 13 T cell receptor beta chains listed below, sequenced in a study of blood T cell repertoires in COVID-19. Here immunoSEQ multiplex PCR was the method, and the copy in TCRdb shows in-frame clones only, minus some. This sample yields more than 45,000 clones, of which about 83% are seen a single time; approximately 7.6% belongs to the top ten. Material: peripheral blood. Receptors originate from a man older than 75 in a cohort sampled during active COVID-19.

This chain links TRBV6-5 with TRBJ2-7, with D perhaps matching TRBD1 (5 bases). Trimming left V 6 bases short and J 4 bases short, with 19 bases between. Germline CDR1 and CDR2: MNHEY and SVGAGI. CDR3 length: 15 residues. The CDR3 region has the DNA TGTGCCAGCAGCCTAAGAGAAGGGGCGGTTTACGAGCAGTACTTC. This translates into CASSLREGAVYEQYF.

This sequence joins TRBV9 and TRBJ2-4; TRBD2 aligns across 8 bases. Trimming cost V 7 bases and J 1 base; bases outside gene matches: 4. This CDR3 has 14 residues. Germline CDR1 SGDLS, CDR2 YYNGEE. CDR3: CASARGAAKNIQYF. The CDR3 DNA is TGTGCCAGCGCGCGGGGGGCGGCCAAAAACATTCAGTACTTC.

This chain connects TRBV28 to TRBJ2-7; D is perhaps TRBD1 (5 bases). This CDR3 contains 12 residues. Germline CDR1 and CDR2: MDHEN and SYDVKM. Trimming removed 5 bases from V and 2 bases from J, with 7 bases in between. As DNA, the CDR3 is TGTGCCAGCAGTCAGGGTCCCTACGAGCAGTACTTC. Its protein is CASSQGPYEQYF.

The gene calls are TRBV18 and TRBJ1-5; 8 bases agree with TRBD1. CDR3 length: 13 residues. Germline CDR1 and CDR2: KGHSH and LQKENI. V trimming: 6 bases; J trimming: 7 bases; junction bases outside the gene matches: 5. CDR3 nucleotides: TGTGCCAGCTCGATGGACAGGGTACAGCCCCAGCATTTT. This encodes CASSMDRVQPQHF.

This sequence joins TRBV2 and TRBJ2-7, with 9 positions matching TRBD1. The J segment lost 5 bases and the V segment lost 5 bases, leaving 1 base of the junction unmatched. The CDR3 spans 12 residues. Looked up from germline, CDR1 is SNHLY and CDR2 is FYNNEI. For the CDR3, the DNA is TGTGCCAGCAGTTGGACAGGGGACGAGCAGTACTTC. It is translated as CASSWTGDEQYF.

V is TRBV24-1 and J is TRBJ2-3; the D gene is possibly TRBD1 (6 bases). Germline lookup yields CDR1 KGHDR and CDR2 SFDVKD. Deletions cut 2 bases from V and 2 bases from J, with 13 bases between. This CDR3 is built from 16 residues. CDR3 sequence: CATSDSGRGYTDTQYF. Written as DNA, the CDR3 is TGTGCCACCAGTGATTCGGGCAGGGGATACACAGATACGCAGTATTTT.

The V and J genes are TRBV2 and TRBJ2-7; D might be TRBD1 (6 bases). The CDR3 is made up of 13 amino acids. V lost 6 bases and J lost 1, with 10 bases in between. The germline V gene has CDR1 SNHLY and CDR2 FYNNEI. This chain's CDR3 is CASSLDSSYEQYF. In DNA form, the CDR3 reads TGTGCCAGCAGCTTGGACAGTTCCTACGAGCAGTACTTC.

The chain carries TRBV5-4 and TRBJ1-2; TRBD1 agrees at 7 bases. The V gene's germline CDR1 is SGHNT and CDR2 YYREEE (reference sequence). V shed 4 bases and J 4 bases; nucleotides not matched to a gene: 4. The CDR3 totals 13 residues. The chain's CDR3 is CASSPRDSYGYTF. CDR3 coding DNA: TGTGCCAGCAGCCCCAGGGACAGCTATGGCTACACCTTC.

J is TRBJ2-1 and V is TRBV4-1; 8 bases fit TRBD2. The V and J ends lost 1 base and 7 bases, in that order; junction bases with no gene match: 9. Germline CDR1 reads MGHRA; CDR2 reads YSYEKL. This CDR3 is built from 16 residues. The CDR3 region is CASSQVGTPGGNEQFF. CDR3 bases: TGCGCCAGCAGCCAAGTTGGGACACCGGGAGGGAATGAGCAGTTCTTC.

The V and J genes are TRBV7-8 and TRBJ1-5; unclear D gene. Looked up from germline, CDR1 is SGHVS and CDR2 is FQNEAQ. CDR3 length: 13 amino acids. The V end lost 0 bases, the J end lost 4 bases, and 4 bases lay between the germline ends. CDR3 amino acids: CASSLASNQPQHF. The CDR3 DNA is TGTGCCAGCAGCTTAGCATCAAATCAGCCCCAGCATTTT.

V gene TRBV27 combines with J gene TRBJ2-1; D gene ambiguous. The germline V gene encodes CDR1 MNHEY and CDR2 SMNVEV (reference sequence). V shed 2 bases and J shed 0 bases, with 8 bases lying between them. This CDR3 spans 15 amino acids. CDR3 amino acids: CASSLARRSYNEQFF. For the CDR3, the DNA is TGTGCCAGCAGTTTAGCCAGGCGCTCCTACAATGAGCAGTTCTTC.

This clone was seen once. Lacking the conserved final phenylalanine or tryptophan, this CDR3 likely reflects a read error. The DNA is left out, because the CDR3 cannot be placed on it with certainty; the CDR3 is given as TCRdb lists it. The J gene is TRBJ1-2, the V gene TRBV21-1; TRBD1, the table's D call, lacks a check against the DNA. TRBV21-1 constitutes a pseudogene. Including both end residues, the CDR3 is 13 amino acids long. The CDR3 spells CASSKLKDRTGEI.

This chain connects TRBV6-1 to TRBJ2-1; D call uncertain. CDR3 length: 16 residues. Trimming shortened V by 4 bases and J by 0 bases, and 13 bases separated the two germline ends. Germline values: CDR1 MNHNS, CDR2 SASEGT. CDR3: CASSVVGLSSYNEQFF. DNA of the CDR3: TGTGCCAGCAGTGTGGTGGGCTTGAGCTCCTACAATGAGCAGTTCTTC.